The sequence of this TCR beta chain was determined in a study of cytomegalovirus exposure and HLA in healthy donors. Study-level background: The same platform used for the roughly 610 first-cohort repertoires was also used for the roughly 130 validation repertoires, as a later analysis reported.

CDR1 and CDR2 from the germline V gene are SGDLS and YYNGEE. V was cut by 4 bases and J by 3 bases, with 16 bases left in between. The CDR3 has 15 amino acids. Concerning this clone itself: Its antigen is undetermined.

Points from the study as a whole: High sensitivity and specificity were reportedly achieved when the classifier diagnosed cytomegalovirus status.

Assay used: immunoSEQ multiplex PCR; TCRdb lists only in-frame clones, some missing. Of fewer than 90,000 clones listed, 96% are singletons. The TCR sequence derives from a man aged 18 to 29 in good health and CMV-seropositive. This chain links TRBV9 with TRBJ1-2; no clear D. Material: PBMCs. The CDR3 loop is CASSTRLLGDYGYTF. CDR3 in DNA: TGTGCCAGCAGCACCCGTCTTTTAGGAGACTATGGCTACACCTTC.